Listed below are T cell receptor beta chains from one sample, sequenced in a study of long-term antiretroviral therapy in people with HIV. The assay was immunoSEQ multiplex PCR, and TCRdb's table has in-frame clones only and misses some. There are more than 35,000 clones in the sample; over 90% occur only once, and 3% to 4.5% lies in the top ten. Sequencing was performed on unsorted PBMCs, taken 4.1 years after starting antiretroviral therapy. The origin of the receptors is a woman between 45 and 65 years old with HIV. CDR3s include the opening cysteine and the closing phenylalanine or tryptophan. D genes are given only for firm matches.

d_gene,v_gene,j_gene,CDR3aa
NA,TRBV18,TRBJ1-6,CASSPQRGRVVRSPLHF
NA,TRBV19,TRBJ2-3,CASSTIADTQYF
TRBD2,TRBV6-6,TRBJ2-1,CASRPRGGVTWHEQFF
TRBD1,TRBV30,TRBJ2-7,CACFVTGSRYEQYF
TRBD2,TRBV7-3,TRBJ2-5,CASSLTGLAGGLETQYF
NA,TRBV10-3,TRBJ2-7,CAISEGPEQYF
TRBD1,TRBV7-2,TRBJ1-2,CASTLQGFGNYGYTF
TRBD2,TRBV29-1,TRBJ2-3,CSVEGSGQGRQYF
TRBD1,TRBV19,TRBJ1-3,CASQRDRGRYTIYF
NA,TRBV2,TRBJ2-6,CASSGKVPGSGANVLTF
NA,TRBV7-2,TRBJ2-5,CASSLLRGETQYF
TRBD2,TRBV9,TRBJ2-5,CASSPPRLAGIETQYF
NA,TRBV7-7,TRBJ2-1,CASSLATGSYNEQFF
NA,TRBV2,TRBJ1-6,CASTQGWSYNSPLHF
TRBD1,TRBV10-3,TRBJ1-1,CAIRTDRPSTEAFF
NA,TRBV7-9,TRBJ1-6,CASSPPGRQNSPLHF
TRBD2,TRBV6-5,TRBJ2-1,CASSYSGLAGMEQFF
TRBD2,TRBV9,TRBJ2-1,CASSVSGTSGVHEQFF
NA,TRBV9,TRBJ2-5,CASSGGANQETQYF
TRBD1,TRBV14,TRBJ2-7,CASSQLLRTGHYEQYF
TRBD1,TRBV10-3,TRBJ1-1,CAIRFQGANTEAFF
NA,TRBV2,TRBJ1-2,CASPATGGSGYTF
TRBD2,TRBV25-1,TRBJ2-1,CASSTASGVNEQFF
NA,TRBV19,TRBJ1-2,CASTGLNYGYTF
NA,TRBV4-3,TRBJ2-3,CASSQDATDTQYF
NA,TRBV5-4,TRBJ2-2,CASSLDRSNTGELFF
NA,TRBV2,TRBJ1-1,CASSSRTGNTEAFF
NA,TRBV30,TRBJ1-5,CAWNGELLQPQHF
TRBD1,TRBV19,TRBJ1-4,CASSPLDRGLRNEKLFF
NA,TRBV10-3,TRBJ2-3,CAIRGGRTDTQYF
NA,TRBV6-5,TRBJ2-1,CASRQERGGDEQFF
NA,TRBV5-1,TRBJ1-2,CASSLSRTPWDGYTF
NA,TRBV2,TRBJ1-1,CASSLGGNTEAFF
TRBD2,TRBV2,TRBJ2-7,CASSERWGGVYEQYF
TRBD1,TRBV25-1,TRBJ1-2,CASSEQGQFLTPYTF
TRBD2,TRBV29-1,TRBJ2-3,CSVVIAGADTQYF
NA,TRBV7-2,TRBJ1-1,CASSLQSGYTEAFF
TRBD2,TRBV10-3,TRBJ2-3,CAISERGGLADTQYF
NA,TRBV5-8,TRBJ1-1,CASSLGQRNTEAFF
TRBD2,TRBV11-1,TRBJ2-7,CASSLETSSSSYSYEQYF
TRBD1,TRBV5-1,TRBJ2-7,CASSLSPGQGAGEQYF
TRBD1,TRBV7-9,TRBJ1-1,CASSISGTENTEAFF
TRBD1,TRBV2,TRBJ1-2,CASTADRGRGGYTF
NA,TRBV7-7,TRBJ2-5,CASSLDGGETQYF